This TCR beta chain was retrieved from a study of blood T cell repertoires in COVID-19. Study summary: Whether acute or convalescent, the COVID-19 samples came from the United States, Italy and Spain.

This clone occurred once. The CDR3 is 15 amino acids. The table came from immunoSEQ multiplex PCR; TCRdb's copy has only in-frame clones and leaves some out. The sample holds 250,000 to 350,000 clones, about 83% seen once. Individuals aged about 18 to 90 years were recruited from 20 to 25 US areas. The TCR sequence derives from a woman in her forties who had recovered from COVID-19. Sequencing used PBMCs or T cells enriched from blood (not recorded which). The chain carries TRBV21-1 and TRBJ1-2; the listed D gene, TRBD1, was not tested against the DNA. TRBV21-1 is a documented pseudogene. CDR3 sequence: CASSKDTGQPLGYTF. DNA of the CDR3: TGTGCCAGCAGCAAAGATACGGGACAGCCGTTAGGCTACACCTTC.